A selection of T cell receptor beta chains follows, all from one sample in a study of OX40 agonist ivuxolimab in advanced cancers. This table comes from immunoSEQ multiplex PCR, and its TCRdb copy is limited to in-frame clones, with some not included. The sample has 22,000 or so clones, approximately 80% seen once. Sequencing used CD4+ or CD8+ T cells sorted from blood, obtained in a trial of the OX40 agonist ivuxolimab. These receptors were taken from an adult with an advanced solid tumor such as melanoma, head and neck, liver or kidney cancer. Both conserved end residues are part of each CDR3. The order of the fields is D gene, clone size, V gene, J gene, CDR3 protein, CDR3 DNA. D genes are given only for firm matches. A row's size may be missing; if present it is once, few, many or a size class.

D gene: -; clone size: -; V gene: TRBV27; J gene: TRBJ1-1; CDR3 protein: CASSLTGNTEAFF; CDR3 DNA: TGTGCCAGCAGTTTGACAGGGAACACTGAAGCTTTCTTT
D gene: -; clone size: -; V gene: TRBV11-2; J gene: TRBJ1-2; CDR3 protein: CASSLRGGYGYTF; CDR3 DNA: TGTGCCAGCAGCTTAAGGGGAGGCTATGGCTACACCTTC
D gene: -; clone size: -; V gene: TRBV19; J gene: TRBJ1-1; CDR3 protein: CASSITTANTEAFF; CDR3 DNA: TGTGCCAGTAGTATAACGACAGCGAACACTGAAGCTTTCTTT
D gene: -; clone size: -; V gene: TRBV9; J gene: TRBJ2-7; CDR3 protein: CASTYGDDSEQYF; CDR3 DNA: TGTGCCAGCACGTACGGGGATGACTCCGAGCAGTACTTC
D gene: -; clone size: -; V gene: TRBV11-3; J gene: TRBJ2-3; CDR3 protein: CASSGGSGSSTDTQYF; CDR3 DNA: TGTGCCAGCAGCGGGGGAAGCGGGTCTAGCACAGATACGCAGTATTTT
D gene: TRBD1; clone size: -; V gene: TRBV27; J gene: TRBJ2-7; CDR3 protein: CASSLGGQTYEQYF; CDR3 DNA: TGTGCCAGCAGTCTAGGGGGACAGACCTACGAGCAGTACTTC
D gene: -; clone size: -; V gene: TRBV5-6; J gene: TRBJ1-1; CDR3 protein: CASSLGSLEAFF; CDR3 DNA: TGTGCCAGCAGCTTGGGCAGTTTGGAAGCTTTCTTT
D gene: -; clone size: large; V gene: TRBV7-6; J gene: TRBJ2-7; CDR3 protein: CASSLASDTYYEQYF; CDR3 DNA: TGTGCCAGCAGCTTAGCGTCGGACACTTACTACGAGCAGTACTTC
D gene: -; clone size: -; V gene: TRBV4-2; J gene: TRBJ1-5; CDR3 protein: CASSQGDRSNQPQHF; CDR3 DNA: TGTGCCAGCAGCCAAGGCGACAGGAGCAATCAGCCCCAGCATTTT
D gene: -; clone size: -; V gene: TRBV5-5; J gene: TRBJ2-2; CDR3 protein: CASVSSGRGKGNTGELFF; CDR3 DNA: TGTGCCAGCGTATCCAGTGGCCGGGGAAAGGGGAACACCGGGGAGCTGTTTTTT
D gene: -; clone size: -; V gene: TRBV19; J gene: TRBJ1-4; CDR3 protein: CASSIGIGGGEKLFF; CDR3 DNA: TGTGCCAGTAGTATTGGCATTGGGGGGGGTGAAAAACTGTTTTTT
D gene: -; clone size: once; V gene: TRBV4-1; J gene: TRBJ1-2; CDR3 protein: CVSSPISGDHGYTF; CDR3 DNA: TGCGTCAGCAGCCCGATTTCAGGGGACCATGGCTACACCTTC
D gene: TRBD1; clone size: -; V gene: TRBV4-1; J gene: TRBJ2-1; CDR3 protein: CASSQGDRESNEQFF; CDR3 DNA: TGCGCCAGCAGCCAAGGGGACAGGGAATCAAATGAGCAGTTCTTC
D gene: -; clone size: -; V gene: TRBV6-1; J gene: TRBJ1-2; CDR3 protein: CASSYGGYGYTF; CDR3 DNA: TGTGCCAGCAGTTATGGCGGCTATGGCTACACCTTC
D gene: -; clone size: -; V gene: TRBV5-1; J gene: TRBJ1-1; CDR3 protein: CASSLTNGPTEAFF; CDR3 DNA: TGCGCCAGCAGCTTGACAAATGGGCCGACTGAAGCTTTCTTT
D gene: -; clone size: -; V gene: TRBV4-1; J gene: TRBJ1-1; CDR3 protein: CASSQPDTLGTEAFF; CDR3 DNA: TGCGCCAGCAGCCAACCTGACACCTTGGGCACTGAAGCTTTCTTT
D gene: -; clone size: -; V gene: TRBV6-5; J gene: TRBJ2-7; CDR3 protein: CASTPGAYYEQYF; CDR3 DNA: TGTGCCAGCACCCCAGGGGCTTACTACGAGCAGTACTTC
D gene: TRBD2; clone size: few; V gene: TRBV6-6; J gene: TRBJ2-5; CDR3 protein: CASRIAGGSETQYF; CDR3 DNA: TGTGCCAGCAGAATAGCGGGGGGCTCGGAGACCCAGTACTTC
D gene: TRBD1; clone size: -; V gene: TRBV5-6; J gene: TRBJ2-2; CDR3 protein: CASSLGTGYTGELFF; CDR3 DNA: TGTGCCAGCAGCTTGGGGACAGGGTACACCGGGGAGCTGTTTTTT
D gene: TRBD1; clone size: -; V gene: TRBV13; J gene: TRBJ2-7; CDR3 protein: CASSLGAGQGKEQYF; CDR3 DNA: TGTGCCAGCAGCTTAGGTGCGGGACAGGGGAAGGAGCAGTACTTC
D gene: -; clone size: -; V gene: TRBV5-6; J gene: TRBJ2-3; CDR3 protein: CASSQGSEHTDTQYF; CDR3 DNA: TGTGCCAGCAGCCAAGGAAGCGAGCACACAGATACGCAGTATTTT
D gene: TRBD1; clone size: medium-sized; V gene: TRBV11-2; J gene: TRBJ1-5; CDR3 protein: CASSLGPGQGRDQPQHF; CDR3 DNA: TGTGCCAGCAGCCTCGGACCTGGACAGGGTAGAGATCAGCCCCAGCATTTT
D gene: -; clone size: few; V gene: TRBV7-2; J gene: TRBJ2-1; CDR3 protein: CASSLEWGDNEQFF; CDR3 DNA: TGTGCCAGCAGCTTAGAGTGGGGGGACAATGAGCAGTTCTTC
D gene: -; clone size: -; V gene: TRBV7-3; J gene: TRBJ2-2; CDR3 protein: CASSVGSGELFF; CDR3 DNA: TGTGCCAGCAGCGTCGGATCCGGGGAGCTGTTTTTT
D gene: TRBD2; clone size: -; V gene: TRBV19; J gene: TRBJ2-2; CDR3 protein: CASTELAGGYTGELFF; CDR3 DNA: TGTGCCAGTACCGAGCTAGCGGGGGGTTACACCGGGGAGCTGTTTTTT
D gene: -; clone size: -; V gene: TRBV25-1; J gene: TRBJ1-1; CDR3 protein: CASSSPADTEAFF; CDR3 DNA: TGTGCCAGCAGTAGCCCGGCAGACACTGAAGCTTTCTTT
D gene: TRBD1; clone size: few; V gene: TRBV4-3; J gene: TRBJ2-7; CDR3 protein: CASSQDPGQGSYEQYF; CDR3 DNA: TGCGCCAGCAGCCAAGATCCGGGACAGGGATCCTACGAGCAGTACTTC
D gene: TRBD1; clone size: -; V gene: TRBV27; J gene: TRBJ1-2; CDR3 protein: CASSLTGGLNYGYTF; CDR3 DNA: TGTGCCAGCAGTTTAACAGGGGGCCTTAACTATGGCTACACCTTC
D gene: TRBD1; clone size: -; V gene: TRBV5-1; J gene: TRBJ2-7; CDR3 protein: CASSLDGLRGPFGEQYF; CDR3 DNA: TGCGCCAGCAGCTTGGATGGTCTCAGGGGGCCTTTCGGGGAGCAGTACTTC
D gene: -; clone size: -; V gene: TRBV9; J gene: TRBJ2-3; CDR3 protein: CASSVAGPGADTQYF; CDR3 DNA: TGTGCCAGCAGCGTAGCGGGGCCCGGGGCAGATACGCAGTATTTT
D gene: -; clone size: -; V gene: TRBV5-6; J gene: TRBJ2-5; CDR3 protein: CASSLEGTGFGETQYF; CDR3 DNA: TGTGCCAGCAGCTTGGAAGGGACCGGATTTGGCGAGACCCAGTACTTC
D gene: -; clone size: -; V gene: TRBV19; J gene: TRBJ1-1; CDR3 protein: CASSILRRSFTEAFF; CDR3 DNA: TGTGCCAGTAGTATTTTAAGGAGATCTTTCACTGAAGCTTTCTTT
D gene: TRBD1; clone size: -; V gene: TRBV27; J gene: TRBJ1-2; CDR3 protein: CASSWTGGRYGYTF; CDR3 DNA: TGTGCCAGCAGTTGGACAGGGGGACGCTATGGCTACACCTTC
D gene: TRBD1; clone size: -; V gene: TRBV4-1; J gene: TRBJ1-2; CDR3 protein: CASSQFLDRADYGYTF; CDR3 DNA: TGCGCCAGCAGCCAATTCTTGGACAGGGCAGACTATGGCTACACCTTC
D gene: -; clone size: -; V gene: TRBV9; J gene: TRBJ2-3; CDR3 protein: CASSFLLDTQYF; CDR3 DNA: TGTGCCAGCAGCTTCCTCCTCGATACGCAGTATTTT
D gene: -; clone size: few; V gene: TRBV2; J gene: TRBJ1-4; CDR3 protein: CASSKSTSEVGKLFF; CDR3 DNA: TGTGCCAGCAGTAAATCGACCTCGGAGGTCGGAAAACTGTTTTTT
D gene: -; clone size: -; V gene: TRBV6-5; J gene: TRBJ2-1; CDR3 protein: CASSTSSSYNEQFF; CDR3 DNA: TGTGCCAGCAGCACTAGTAGCTCCTACAATGAGCAGTTCTTC
D gene: TRBD2; clone size: medium-sized; V gene: TRBV7-2; J gene: TRBJ2-7; CDR3 protein: CASSGTSGGSSSYEQYF; CDR3 DNA: TGTGCCAGCAGCGGGACTAGCGGGGGGTCGAGCTCCTACGAGCAGTACTTC
D gene: -; clone size: -; V gene: TRBV27; J gene: TRBJ1-6; CDR3 protein: CASSSAGTMVNSPLHF; CDR3 DNA: TGTGCCAGCAGTTCAGCCGGGACAATGGTTAATTCACCCCTCCACTTT
D gene: TRBD1; clone size: -; V gene: TRBV4-3; J gene: TRBJ1-2; CDR3 protein: CASSQDQGWTGVHGYTF; CDR3 DNA: TGCGCCAGCAGCCAAGATCAAGGGTGGACAGGGGTCCATGGCTACACCTTC
D gene: -; clone size: -; V gene: TRBV7-9; J gene: TRBJ1-4; CDR3 protein: CASSLAGSGTDEKLFF; CDR3 DNA: TGTGCCAGCAGCTTAGCGGGTAGTGGTACGGATGAAAAACTGTTTTTT
D gene: TRBD1; clone size: -; V gene: TRBV7-7; J gene: TRBJ1-1; CDR3 protein: CASSLVGGTTEAFF; CDR3 DNA: TGTGCTAGCAGCTTAGTAGGGGGCACCACTGAAGCTTTCTTT
D gene: -; clone size: -; V gene: TRBV19; J gene: TRBJ1-5; CDR3 protein: CASSALTGSAEPQHF; CDR3 DNA: TGTGCCAGTAGTGCCCTGACAGGTAGCGCCGAGCCCCAGCATTTT